Sequencing of this T cell receptor beta chain was carried out in a study of blood T cell repertoires in COVID-19 (dated by TCRdb to the early 2020s). Turning to the overall study: The collaborator samples originated in the United States, Italy and Spain and spanned the acute and convalescent phases of COVID-19. The material from the prospective study consisted of cDNA or gDNA derived from T cells, B-cell-depleted T cells, or PBMCs. Deeply sampled blood TCRbeta repertoires from subjects exposed to, actively infected with, or recovered from COVID-19 were included in the dataset. The repertoires were released in a freely available public database meant as a resource for research on the immune response to SARS-CoV-2. The samples were drawn from the first 160 participants of the ongoing ImmuneRACE study and from about 1,200 subjects provided by 6 global collaborators. A de-identified subject ID, COVID-19 status, age in years and sex were almost always included in the sample metadata. Where HLA class I and class II types were available, the types were taken from metadata supplied by the sample provider, not from assay-based typing.

Comments on this clone: This clone's antigen is unknown. No much larger clone is present one base from it, and per-base qualities are unavailable.

Overall study outcomes, separate from this receptor: How much clinical and demographic metadata was included differed by source and by participant, and the metadata was provided uncurated.

CDR1 KGHSH and CDR2 LQKENI were looked up in the germline V gene. The CDR3 has 18 amino acids, counting the end cysteine and phenylalanine. Just the 54-base CDR3 DNA is kept, in frame starting at base 1. Clipping removes 3 bases from V and 4 bases from J, with 13 as the unmatched junction base count. Each collaborating institution followed its own protocols to collect whole blood in K2EDTA tubes. For TCRbeta analysis, collaborators shipped samples as frozen whole blood, isolated PBMCs, or DNA extracted from either of those sample types. The immunoSEQ Assay, a bias-controlled multiplex PCR, was used to amplify TCRbeta CDR3 regions from genomic DNA. The authors' analysis ran thus. Within the assay, amplification of reference gene primers was used to estimate how many nucleated cells each sample contained. To quantify the absolute abundance of each unique TCRbeta CDR3 rearrangement, sequence reads were collapsed and filtered. For each sample, productive Simpson clonality was calculated by taking the square root of Simpson's diversity index across productive rearrangements. This is the immuneACCESS table as TCRdb keeps it, with only in-frame sequences that have V and J called. A part of the clones is gone; compared with another copy, unresolved V genes explain less than half, and the rest is unexplained. V, J and clone size are taken as reported in that table, and D and trimming were inferred from the DNA itself. In this sample the table shows 90,000 to 110,000 clones, around four fifths of which occur a single time. The ten largest clones capture roughly 21% of the sample.

Recombination joined TRBV18 with TRBJ2-2; TRBD2 agrees with 8 junctional bases. This receptor was identified in an older woman with acute or convalescent COVID-19. Sample: peripheral blood. The DNA sequence is given as TGTGCCAGCTCACCCCTACCGGGGCCAGCGGGGGTCACCGGGGAGCTGTTTTTT. Translated, this is CASSPLPGPAGVTGELFF.